The 15 T cell receptor beta chains listed next were all sequenced from one sample in a study of blood T cell repertoires in COVID-19. Assay used: immunoSEQ multiplex PCR; TCRdb lists only in-frame clones, some missing. Of around 140,000 clones listed, over 75% are singletons. The specimen was PBMCs or T cells enriched from blood (not recorded which). All receptors derive from a woman aged 45-60 years who had recovered from COVID-19.

The chain joins TRBV5-1 to TRBJ1-4; 7 nucleotides line up with TRBD1. Germline CDR1 reads SGHRS; CDR2 reads YFSETQ. The V and J ends lost 2 bases and 0 bases, in that order; junction bases with no gene match: 10. There are 18 residues in the CDR3. The CDR3 loop reads CASSFRGTAPSTNEKLFF. The DNA for the CDR3 is TGCGCCAGCAGCTTTCGCGGGACAGCACCTTCAACTAATGAAAAACTGTTTTTT.

This clone was detected only a few times. The chain has TRBV7-9 and TRBJ2-3, with TRBD1 matching over 8 bases. Germline V gene data show CDR1 as SEHNR and CDR2 as FQNEAQ (reference sequence). The V and J ends lost 2 bases and 6 bases, in that order; junction bases with no gene match: 4. CDR3 length: 14 amino acids. CDR3 DNA: TGTGCCAGCAGCTTACAGGGGGCCGTGGATACGCAGTATTTT. Protein sequence: CASSLQGAVDTQYF.

This chain uses TRBV19 with TRBJ1-5; a weak D match, TRBD1 (5 bases). Germline CDR1 reads LNHDA; CDR2 reads SQIVND (reference sequence). V lost 10 bases and J 5 bases, leaving 12 bases between the germline ends. This CDR3 region has 12 residues. The CDR3: CAIPGYDQPQHF. The CDR3 region has the DNA TGTGCCATACCAGGGTACGATCAGCCCCAGCATTTT.

The chain employs TRBV7-2 and TRBJ1-2; 9 nucleotides match TRBD1. CDR3 length: 18 amino acids. Germline values: CDR1 SGHTA, CDR2 FQGNSA. V was clipped by 2 bases and J by 2 bases; unmatched bases: 12. The chain's CDR3 is CASSLSPRTGAMNYGYTF. The CDR3 nucleotides read TGTGCCAGCAGCTTATCCCCCCGGACAGGGGCGATGAACTATGGCTACACCTTC.

The V call is TRBV28, the J call TRBJ1-6; D is unclear. Germline assignment: CDR1 MDHEN and CDR2 SYDVKM. The CDR3 sequence is 13 residues long. The germline V and J ends were trimmed by 8 bases and 0 bases, with 5 bases remaining between them. Here the CDR3 reads CASLSSYNSPLHF. The CDR3, as DNA: TGTGCCAGCCTAAGCTCCTATAATTCACCCCTCCACTTT.

V and J are TRBV5-4 and TRBJ2-3; TRBD2 aligns across 14 bases. Looked up from germline, CDR1 is SGHNT and CDR2 is YYREEE (reference sequence). The CDR3 length is 16 residues. V dropped 4 bases and J dropped 5; count of bases not matched to a gene: 6. For the CDR3, the DNA is TGTGCCAGCAGCCTCGGGACTAGCGGGAGAGAAGATACGCAGTATTTT. Residues: CASSLGTSGREDTQYF.

J is TRBJ2-2 and V is TRBV7-9; 8 nucleotides agree with TRBD1. Germline CDR1 is SEHNR and CDR2 is FQNEAQ (reference sequence). Trimming at V came to 4 bases and at J to 8 bases, leaving 12 bases not matched to a gene. The CDR3 runs to 16 residues. CDR3 bases: TGTGCCAGCAGCTCCCGAGGGACAGGTGGACAAGGGGAGCTGTTTTTT. It encodes CASSSRGTGGQGELFF.

This clone was counted only a few times. CDR3 nucleotide sequence: TGTGCCAGCACCGGGACAGACACAGATACGCAGTATTTT. Translated, it gives CASTGTDTDTQYF. The J gene is TRBJ2-3, the V gene TRBV6-5; TRBD1 aligns across 7 bases. The V segment lost 7 bases and the J segment 2 bases; nucleotides outside the gene matches: 3. The CDR3 sequence is 13 residues long. Germline CDR1 MNHEY, CDR2 SVGAGI.

This chain uses TRBV7-9 with TRBJ2-3; tentative D call: TRBD2 (5 bases). This CDR3 comprises 15 residues. The V gene's germline CDR1 is SEHNR and CDR2 FQNEAQ (reference sequence). Between the trimmed V and J ends, which lost 5 bases and 3 bases, there was a span of 15 bases. The CDR3 DNA reads as TGTGCCAGCAGCCCTGGACTGTTTGGTACAGATACGCAGTATTTT. Translating gives CASSPGLFGTDTQYF.

This chain joins TRBV7-3 and TRBJ2-7; 10 nucleotides match TRBD2. CDR3 length: 16 residues. Germline V gives CDR1 SGHTA, CDR2 FQGTGA. With V trimmed by 2 bases and J by 3 bases, 7 bases remained unmatched. CDR3 amino acids: CASSLSDASGSYEQYF. Here the CDR3 DNA reads TGTGCCAGCAGCTTATCCGACGCTAGCGGGAGCTACGAGCAGTACTTC.

V usage is TRBV27 and J usage is TRBJ1-6; tentative D call: TRBD1 (6 bases). V lost 3 bases and J 7 bases, leaving 7 bases between the germline ends. CDR1 and CDR2 (germline): MNHEY, SMNVEV (reference sequence). The CDR3 runs 13 residues. In DNA form, the CDR3 reads TGTGCCAGCAGTTTGAGGGGGAATTCACCCCTCCACTTT. Protein: CASSLRGNSPLHF.

The chain uses TRBV28 and TRBJ1-2; D is perhaps TRBD1 (6 bases). Germline V CDR1 and CDR2: MDHEN, SYDVKM. The CDR3 is made up of 14 amino acids. The germline V and J ends were trimmed by 6 bases and 4 bases, with 15 bases remaining between them. The CDR3: CASSRPRDIYGYTF. The DNA of the CDR3 is TGTGCCAGCAGCCGTCCCCGGGACATCTATGGCTACACCTTC.

The rearrangement links TRBV3-1 (or the pseudogene TRBV3-2) to TRBJ2-3; TRBD2 might be the D (6 bases). Germline V gene lookup returns CDR1 LGHDT and CDR2 YNNKEL (reference sequence). Trimming pared 5 bases from V and 1 base from J, leaving 16 bases between. The CDR3 has 16 amino acids. This CDR3 is CASSDSGAARTDTQYF. The CDR3 DNA sequence: TGTGCCAGCAGCGACTCGGGAGCGGCCCGCACAGATACGCAGTATTTT.

The chain links TRBV5-6 to TRBJ2-3, with unresolved D. CDR3 length: 12 amino acids. The germline V and J ends were trimmed by 1 base and 7 bases, with 7 bases remaining between them. Germline assignment: CDR1 SGHDT and CDR2 YYEEEE. This CDR3 reads CASSLTSNTQYF. The CDR3 nucleotides are TGTGCCAGCAGCTTGACATCGAATACGCAGTATTTT.

The genes are TRBV2 and TRBJ1-1; TRBD1 might be the D (6 bases). V was clipped by 0 bases and J by 1 base, with 9 bases between them. Looked up from germline, CDR1 is SNHLY and CDR2 is FYNNEI. The CDR3 is 15 amino acids. The CDR3 here is CASSEAQTGNTEAFF. CDR3 coding DNA: TGTGCCAGCAGTGAAGCCCAGACAGGGAACACTGAAGCTTTCTTT.